The 17 T cell receptor beta chains listed next were all sequenced from one sample in a study of T cell repertoires in cytomegalovirus infection. TCRdb reprocessed the reads with MiXCR, giving one entry per CDR3 protein. The sample lists hundreds of thousands of distinct CDR3 sequences; roughly a third were seen once. The sequenced sample consisted of PBMCs. The receptors shown here come from a human donor in good health (CMV status not recorded). Some clones in this sample may be carry-over from other donors' samples.

At least ten counts were recorded for this clonotype. The chain has TRBV2 and TRBJ1-5; the match to TRBD1 covers 7 bases. Germline assignment: CDR1 SNHLY and CDR2 FYNNEI. Trimming at V came to 3 bases and at J to 0 bases, leaving 8 bases not matched to a gene. The CDR3 runs to 17 residues. CDR3 nucleotides: TGTGCCAGCAGTGACAGGGGGAGAGGTTTTAGCAATCAGCCCCAGCATTTT. It specifies CASSDRGRGFSNQPQHF.

This clonotype was seen at least ten times. J is TRBJ1-1 and V is TRBV12-3 or TRBV12-4; D remains ambiguous. V dropped 6 bases and J dropped 1 base, with 9 bases sitting between them. The CDR3 extends over 13 amino acids. DNA for the CDR3: TGTGCCAGCAGCTTAAAAGGGAACACTGAAGCTTTCTTT. The encoded protein is CASSLKGNTEAFF.

This clonotype was seen only a few times. The CDR3 reads CASSGERGASGNTIYF. CDR3 DNA sequence: TGTGCCAGCAGCGGGGAGCGGGGGGCCTCTGGAAACACCATATATTTT. The rearrangement uses TRBV28 and TRBJ1-3, with a tentative D call TRBD1 (6 bases). The ends were cut back, 6 bases at V and 0 bases at J, with 15 bases in the middle. The CDR3 is 16 residues long. CDR1 is MDHEN, CDR2 SYDVKM, per germline.

V and J are TRBV20-1 and TRBJ2-1, with 8 bases aligning to TRBD2. Germline values: CDR1 DFQATT, CDR2 SNEGSKA (reference sequence). This CDR3 spans 13 amino acids. Trimming cost V 8 bases and J 1 base; bases outside gene matches: 4. This CDR3 is CSHSSGSYNEQFF. CDR3 DNA sequence: TGCAGTCATTCTAGCGGGTCCTACAATGAGCAGTTCTTC.

V usage is TRBV5-5 and J usage is TRBJ2-7; D is uncertain. The length of the CDR3 is 14 residues. Germline CDR1 SGHKS, CDR2 YYEKEE (reference sequence). The V end lost 1 base, the J end lost 6 bases, and 14 bases lay between the germline ends. CDR3 sequence (DNA): TGTGCCAGCAGCTTGCGGTTAGCTCCTTCCGAGCAGTACTTC. Translation gives CASSLRLAPSEQYF.

This clonotype was found a few times. The chain joins TRBV5-5 to TRBJ2-1; 12 positions match TRBD1. The length of the CDR3 is 14 residues. The J segment lost 10 bases and the V segment lost 4 bases, leaving 6 bases of the junction unmatched. In germline, CDR1 is SGHKS, CDR2 YYEKEE (reference sequence). CDR3 DNA sequence: TGTGCCAGCAGCGCCGGGACAGGGGGCAAGGAGCAGTTCTTC. It yields the protein CASSAGTGGKEQFF.

This clonotype was seen a few times. The J gene is TRBJ2-5, the V gene TRBV12-5; D might be TRBD1 or TRBD2, each matching 5 bases. The CDR3 is made up of 15 amino acids. Trimming took 3 bases from V and 2 from J, leaving 13 bases between them. The germline CDR1 and CDR2 sequences are LGHNT and FRNRAP. Written as DNA, the CDR3 is TGTGCTAGTGGTTTAACTGCCTGGGGGCAAGAGACCCAGTACTTC. Translation: CASGLTAWGQETQYF.

The sample holds a few counts of this clonotype. The chain recombines TRBV6-1 with TRBJ2-5; possibly TRBD1 or TRBD2 for D (5 bases each). The CDR3 is 15 amino acids. Germline assignment: CDR1 MNHNS and CDR2 SASEGT. V was trimmed by 0 bases and J by 3 bases, leaving 11 bases between them. CDR3 bases: TGTGCCAGCAGTGAAGCGGGGACGAGAAAAGAGACCCAGTACTTC. It specifies CASSEAGTRKETQYF.

This rearrangement joins TRBV18 to TRBJ2-7, with D hard to call. With 2 bases removed from V and 4 bases from J, the gap between germline ends came to 12 bases. The germline gives CDR1 KGHSH, CDR2 LQKENI. The CDR3 consists of 14 residues. The CDR3, as DNA: TGTGCCAGCTCACCAGCCTTTAATGAATACGAGCAGTACTTC. Protein product: CASSPAFNEYEQYF.

The chain employs TRBV15 and TRBJ1-4, with a possible D match to TRBD1 (5 bases). CDR1 and CDR2 (germline): LNHNV, YYDKDF (reference sequence). CDR3 length equals 12 residues. V lost 9 bases and J 10 bases, leaving 15 bases between the germline ends. CDR3 nucleotides: TGTGCCACGAGCGCGGGGCATGGAAAACTGTTTTTT. Translation: CATSAGHGKLFF.

Ten or more counts support this clonotype. This chain connects TRBV7-2 to TRBJ1-5, with a tentative D call TRBD1 (5 bases). The CDR3 extends over 13 amino acids. Germline V lookup: CDR1 SGHTA, CDR2 FQGNSA. V lost 6 bases to trimming and J lost 2 bases, with 8 bases between them. In DNA, the CDR3 is TGTGCCAGCAGTTGGGGGGGCAATCAGCCCCAGCATTTT. This sequence encodes CASSWGGNQPQHF.

This sequence joins TRBV6-6 and TRBJ1-1; no firm D call. CDR3 size: 12 residues. Trimming left V 0 bases short and J 5 bases short, with 4 bases between. The germline gives CDR1 MNHNY, CDR2 SVGAGI (reference sequence). The CDR3 loop is CASSYSKTEAFF. The CDR3 coding sequence is TGTGCCAGCAGTTACTCCAAGACTGAAGCTTTCTTT.

This chain connects TRBV6-4 to TRBJ2-2; 8 bases line up with TRBD1. Losses at the gene ends were 5 bases for V and 7 bases for J; bases not matched to a gene: 6. CDR3 length: 14 amino acids. Germline V lookup: CDR1 MRHNA, CDR2 SNTAGT. CDR3 in amino acids: CASSTRTGSGELFF. The CDR3 DNA sequence: TGTGCCAGCAGTACCCGGACAGGGAGCGGGGAGCTGTTTTTT.

The chain recombines TRBV19 with TRBJ1-3; D is unclear. CDR3 length equals 17 residues. Trimming cost V 4 bases and J 0 bases, with 16 bases left between them. The germline gives CDR1 LNHDA, CDR2 SQIVND (reference sequence). The CDR3 is CASSNPARVASGNTIYF. CDR3 nucleotide sequence: TGTGCCAGTAGTAACCCTGCGCGTGTCGCCTCTGGAAACACCATATATTTT.

At least ten counts were recorded for this clonotype. The CDR3: CASSLVQGVTGELFF. CDR3 bases: TGTGCCAGCAGCTTAGTCCAGGGGGTCACCGGGGAGCTGTTTTTT. The chain links TRBV7-6 to TRBJ2-2; 7 bases are a match to TRBD1. This CDR3 has 15 residues. Germline loops: CDR1 SGHVS, CDR2 FNYEAQ. The V and J ends lost 1 base and 4 bases, in that order; junction bases with no gene match: 3.

This clonotype was recorded at least ten times. The chain is built from TRBV12-3 or TRBV12-4 and TRBJ1-1, with 10 bases identical to TRBD1. The ends lost 5 bases at V and 6 bases at J; junction bases unmatched: 6. CDR3 length: 14 amino acids. CDR3 sequence (DNA): TGTGCCAGCAGTCGGGGACAGGGGCTGGCTGAAGCTTTCTTT. Protein sequence: CASSRGQGLAEAFF.

The chain couples TRBV18 to TRBJ1-2; D is ambiguous. CDR1 is KGHSH and CDR2 is LQKENI in the germline V gene. The V gene lost 2 bases and the J gene lost 8 bases, with 15 bases spanning the gap. The CDR3 is 14 amino acids. In DNA, the CDR3 is TGTGCCAGCTCACCAGCGACAAGGAGCGGCGGCTACACCTTC. It is translated as CASSPATRSGGYTF.